The rows below give T cell receptor beta chains drawn from one sample of a study of shared clonotypes between healthy human individuals. Clones were read by immunoSEQ multiplex PCR, and TCRdb kept only the in-frame ones, dropping some. The data hold over 2,000,000 clones, with about 94% observed a single time. The sequencing sample was made of naive CD8+ T cells from PBMCs. The source of these receptors is a man aged 18 to 30 in good health. Some clones in this sample may be carry-over from other donors' samples. Each CDR3 is given with its conserved first and last residue. The D gene is left open where the match is weak. The listing skips clone size in some rows; elsewhere it reads once, few, many or a size class.

clone size: -; D gene: TRBD2; J gene: TRBJ2-3; V gene: TRBV27; CDR3 DNA: TGTGCCAGCAGTTCCTCGGCGGGAGAGTCTTCAGATACGCAGTATTTT; CDR3 protein: CASSSSAGESSDTQYF
clone size: -; D gene: TRBD2; J gene: TRBJ2-1; V gene: TRBV14; CDR3 DNA: TGTGCCAGCAGCCATGCTAGCGGGAGACCTAATGAGCAGTTCTTC; CDR3 protein: CASSHASGRPNEQFF
clone size: -; D gene: -; J gene: TRBJ2-1; V gene: TRBV11-2; CDR3 DNA: TGTGCCAGCAGCTTAGGAACGGGACCCTACAATGAGCAGTTCTTC; CDR3 protein: CASSLGTGPYNEQFF
clone size: few; D gene: TRBD1; J gene: TRBJ2-7; V gene: TRBV5-6; CDR3 DNA: TGTGCCAGCAGCTTGGGGACAGGGGCCTACGAGCAGTACTTC; CDR3 protein: CASSLGTGAYEQYF
clone size: -; D gene: -; J gene: TRBJ2-7; V gene: TRBV2; CDR3 DNA: TGTGCCAGCAGTGAAGTCACTTCCTACGAGCAGTACTTC; CDR3 protein: CASSEVTSYEQYF
clone size: -; D gene: -; J gene: TRBJ1-1; V gene: TRBV7-9; CDR3 DNA: TGTGCCAGCAGCTGGAGGGAGAAGACTGAAGCTTTCTTT; CDR3 protein: CASSWREKTEAFF
clone size: once; D gene: -; J gene: TRBJ1-4; V gene: TRBV5-1; CDR3 DNA: TGCGCCAGCAGCCCTTCAAGCGCAACTAATGAAAAACTGTTTTTT; CDR3 protein: CASSPSSATNEKLFF
clone size: -; D gene: TRBD1; J gene: TRBJ2-7; V gene: TRBV15; CDR3 DNA: TGTGCCACCAGCAGAGGACAGGGGGCAGAGGAGCAGTACTTC; CDR3 protein: CATSRGQGAEEQYF
clone size: -; D gene: TRBD1; J gene: TRBJ2-7; V gene: TRBV5-5; CDR3 DNA: TGTGCCAGCAGCGACCCGACAGGGGGTTGGGACGAGCAGTACTTC; CDR3 protein: CASSDPTGGWDEQYF
clone size: -; D gene: -; J gene: TRBJ2-7; V gene: TRBV4-2; CDR3 DNA: TGTGCCAGCAGCCAAGATCGTGTGGCGGGCGGCCGGTACGAGCAGTACTTC; CDR3 protein: CASSQDRVAGGRYEQYF
clone size: -; D gene: -; J gene: TRBJ1-1; V gene: TRBV9; CDR3 DNA: TGTGCCAGCAGCGGACGAAGCACTGAAGCTTTCTTT; CDR3 protein: CASSGRSTEAFF
clone size: -; D gene: -; J gene: TRBJ2-7; V gene: TRBV28; CDR3 DNA: TGTGCCAGCAGTTTTGGCAGATTAAAGACCTACGAGCAGTACTTC; CDR3 protein: CASSFGRLKTYEQYF
clone size: -; D gene: TRBD1; J gene: TRBJ2-7; V gene: TRBV2; CDR3 DNA: TGTGCCAGAACGGGACAGAACTCCTACGAGCAGTACTTC; CDR3 protein: CARTGQNSYEQYF
clone size: -; D gene: -; J gene: TRBJ1-1; V gene: TRBV11-2; CDR3 DNA: TGTGCCAGCAGCTTAGTGGGAAGGAACACTGAAGCTTTCTTT; CDR3 protein: CASSLVGRNTEAFF
clone size: once; D gene: -; J gene: TRBJ1-2; V gene: TRBV9; CDR3 DNA: TGTGCCAGCAGCCCAATGGACGGCGTCTATGGCTACACCTTC; CDR3 protein: CASSPMDGVYGYTF
clone size: -; D gene: -; J gene: TRBJ1-5; V gene: TRBV15; CDR3 DNA: TGTGCCACCGCGAGAGACACAGGGTTTGGAGGTCAGCCCCAGCATTTT; CDR3 protein: CATARDTGFGGQPQHF
clone size: once; D gene: -; J gene: TRBJ1-5; V gene: TRBV28; CDR3 DNA: TGTGCCAGCAGTTCCTCGACCCCTAATCAGCCCCAGCATTTT; CDR3 protein: CASSSSTPNQPQHF
clone size: -; D gene: -; J gene: TRBJ2-7; V gene: TRBV4-3; CDR3 DNA: TGCGCCAGCAGCCAAGATTTAAGAGACGAGCAGTACTTC; CDR3 protein: CASSQDLRDEQYF
clone size: few; D gene: -; J gene: TRBJ1-1; V gene: TRBV5-6; CDR3 DNA: TGTGCCAGCAGCCTTGGGGTTGGCACTGAAGCTTTCTTT; CDR3 protein: CASSLGVGTEAFF
clone size: -; D gene: TRBD2; J gene: TRBJ2-7; V gene: TRBV7-8; CDR3 DNA: TGTGCCAGCAGCCCGAGTTCTTCCGGGAGGGCCCCCTACGAGCAGTACTTC; CDR3 protein: CASSPSSSGRAPYEQYF
clone size: -; D gene: TRBD2; J gene: TRBJ2-1; V gene: TRBV28; CDR3 DNA: TGTGCCAGCAGTTTCGGCCGAGGGGGACTAGCGGGAGTTCTCTACAATGAGCAGTTCTTC; CDR3 protein: CASSFGRGGLAGVLYNEQFF
clone size: -; D gene: -; J gene: TRBJ2-7; V gene: TRBV19; CDR3 DNA: TGTGCCAGTAGTATTGGTAGTTTGGGACGGGAGATAATGGAGCAGTACTTC; CDR3 protein: CASSIGSLGREIMEQYF
clone size: -; D gene: TRBD2; J gene: TRBJ2-7; V gene: TRBV5-6; CDR3 DNA: TGTGCCAGCAGCCTCGGACTAGCGGGAGGAGCGTACGAGCAGTACTTC; CDR3 protein: CASSLGLAGGAYEQYF
clone size: -; D gene: -; J gene: TRBJ1-3; V gene: TRBV4-1; CDR3 DNA: TGCGCCAGTAGGGACTTCTCTGGAAACACCATATATTTT; CDR3 protein: CASRDFSGNTIYF
clone size: -; D gene: TRBD2; J gene: TRBJ2-7; V gene: TRBV6-6; CDR3 DNA: TGTGCCAGCAGTTACTGGGGACTAGCGGACTACGAGCAGTACTTC; CDR3 protein: CASSYWGLADYEQYF
clone size: -; D gene: TRBD2; J gene: TRBJ2-1; V gene: TRBV9; CDR3 DNA: TGTGCCAGCAGCGTAGGTAGGACTAGCGGCACTCGGGCAAGCTCCTACAATGAGCAGTTCTTC; CDR3 protein: CASSVGRTSGTRASSYNEQFF
clone size: -; D gene: TRBD2; J gene: TRBJ2-2; V gene: TRBV27; CDR3 DNA: TGTGCCAGCAGTTTTGGCGGGAGAAACACCGGGGAGCTGTTTTTT; CDR3 protein: CASSFGGRNTGELFF
clone size: -; D gene: -; J gene: TRBJ2-5; V gene: TRBV9; CDR3 DNA: TGTGCCAGCAGCGGGGGGGCAGCCCAAGAGACCCAGTACTTC; CDR3 protein: CASSGGAAQETQYF
clone size: -; D gene: -; J gene: TRBJ2-1; V gene: TRBV19; CDR3 DNA: TGTGCCAGTAGTATGGGGGGACCAGACTACAATGAGCAGTTCTTC; CDR3 protein: CASSMGGPDYNEQFF
clone size: once; D gene: -; J gene: TRBJ2-1; V gene: TRBV28; CDR3 DNA: TGTGCCAGCAGTTTACCTAGGGAGGTAAGCAATGAGCAGTTCTTC; CDR3 protein: CASSLPREVSNEQFF
clone size: -; D gene: -; J gene: TRBJ1-4; V gene: TRBV11-2; CDR3 DNA: TGTGCCAGCAGCTTTTGGGGAGAAGGGAGTGAAAAACTGTTTTTT; CDR3 protein: CASSFWGEGSEKLFF
clone size: -; D gene: -; J gene: TRBJ1-2; V gene: TRBV6-5; CDR3 DNA: TGTGCCAGCAGTTACTCGGTCGGAGAAAAGAACTATGGCTACACCTTC; CDR3 protein: CASSYSVGEKNYGYTF
clone size: -; D gene: -; J gene: TRBJ2-7; V gene: TRBV11-2; CDR3 DNA: TGTGCCAGCAGCTTAGAATGGCGACTAGAGTACGAGCAGTACTTC; CDR3 protein: CASSLEWRLEYEQYF
clone size: -; D gene: TRBD1; J gene: TRBJ1-5; V gene: TRBV7-3; CDR3 DNA: TGTGCCAGCAGCCCCCAACGGGACAGCCGGAGGACTGGAGATCAGCCCCAGCATTTT; CDR3 protein: CASSPQRDSRRTGDQPQHF
clone size: -; D gene: -; J gene: TRBJ1-1; V gene: TRBV19; CDR3 DNA: TGTGCCAGTAGTATATCCAGGGGAGGCACTGAAGCTTTCTTT; CDR3 protein: CASSISRGGTEAFF
clone size: -; D gene: TRBD2; J gene: TRBJ2-7; V gene: TRBV7-2; CDR3 DNA: TGTGCCAGCAGCTCACCGGGACTACCCCTTCCCTACGAGCAGTACTTC; CDR3 protein: CASSSPGLPLPYEQYF